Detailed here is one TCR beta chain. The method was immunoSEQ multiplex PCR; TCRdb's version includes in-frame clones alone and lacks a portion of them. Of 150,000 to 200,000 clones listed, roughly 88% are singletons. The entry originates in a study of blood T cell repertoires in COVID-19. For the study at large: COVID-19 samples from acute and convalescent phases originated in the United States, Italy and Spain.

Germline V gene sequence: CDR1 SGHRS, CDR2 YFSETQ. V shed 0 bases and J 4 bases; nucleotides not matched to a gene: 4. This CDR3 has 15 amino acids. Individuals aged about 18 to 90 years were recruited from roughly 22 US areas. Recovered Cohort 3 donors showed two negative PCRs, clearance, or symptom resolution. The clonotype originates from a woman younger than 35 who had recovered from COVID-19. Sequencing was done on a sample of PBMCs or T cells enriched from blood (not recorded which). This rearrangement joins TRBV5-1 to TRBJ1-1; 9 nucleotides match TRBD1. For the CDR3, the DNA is TGCGCCAGCAGCTTGGGGGACAGGGCCTTCACTGAAGCTTTCTTT. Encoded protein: CASSLGDRAFTEAFF.